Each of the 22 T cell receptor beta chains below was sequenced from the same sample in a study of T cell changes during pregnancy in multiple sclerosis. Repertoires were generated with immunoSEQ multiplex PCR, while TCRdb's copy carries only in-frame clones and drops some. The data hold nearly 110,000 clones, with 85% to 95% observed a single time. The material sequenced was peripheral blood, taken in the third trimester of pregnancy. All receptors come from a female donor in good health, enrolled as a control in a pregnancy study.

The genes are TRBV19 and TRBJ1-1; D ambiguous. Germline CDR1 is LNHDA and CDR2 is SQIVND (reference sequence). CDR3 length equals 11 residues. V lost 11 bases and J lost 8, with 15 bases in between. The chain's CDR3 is CACYSAKEAFF. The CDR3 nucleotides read TGTGCCTGTTATTCAGCGAAGGAAGCTTTCTTT.

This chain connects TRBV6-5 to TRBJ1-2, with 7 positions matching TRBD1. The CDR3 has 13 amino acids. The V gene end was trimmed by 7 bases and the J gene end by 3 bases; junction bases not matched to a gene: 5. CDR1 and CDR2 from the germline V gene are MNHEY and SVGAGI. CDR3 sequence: CASTSGTDYGYTF. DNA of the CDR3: TGTGCCAGCACCTCCGGGACAGACTATGGCTACACCTTC.

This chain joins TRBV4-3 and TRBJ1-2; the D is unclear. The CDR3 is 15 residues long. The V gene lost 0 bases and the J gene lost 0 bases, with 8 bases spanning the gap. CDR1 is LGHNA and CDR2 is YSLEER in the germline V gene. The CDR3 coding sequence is TGCGCCAGCAGCCAAGAGGCCCTGTCTAACTATGGCTACACCTTC. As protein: CASSQEALSNYGYTF.

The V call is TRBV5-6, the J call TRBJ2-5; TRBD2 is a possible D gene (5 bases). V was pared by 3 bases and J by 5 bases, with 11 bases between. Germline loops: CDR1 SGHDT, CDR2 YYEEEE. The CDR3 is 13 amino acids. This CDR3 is CASSSGLPETQYF. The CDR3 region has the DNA TGTGCCAGCAGCTCCGGACTCCCTGAGACCCAGTACTTC.

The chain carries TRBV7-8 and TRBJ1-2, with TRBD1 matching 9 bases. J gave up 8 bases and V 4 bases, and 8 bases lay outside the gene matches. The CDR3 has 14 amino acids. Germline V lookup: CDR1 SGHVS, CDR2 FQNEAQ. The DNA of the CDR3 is TGTGCCAGCAGCTCTACAGGGGGCTATGGAGGCTACACCTTC. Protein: CASSSTGGYGGYTF.

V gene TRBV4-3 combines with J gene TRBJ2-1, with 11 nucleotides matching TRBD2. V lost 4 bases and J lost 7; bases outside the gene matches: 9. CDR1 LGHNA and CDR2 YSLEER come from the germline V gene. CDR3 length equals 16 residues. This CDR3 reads CASSRTRLAGTNEQFF. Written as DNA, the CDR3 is TGCGCCAGCAGCCGAACACGACTAGCGGGGACTAATGAGCAGTTCTTC.

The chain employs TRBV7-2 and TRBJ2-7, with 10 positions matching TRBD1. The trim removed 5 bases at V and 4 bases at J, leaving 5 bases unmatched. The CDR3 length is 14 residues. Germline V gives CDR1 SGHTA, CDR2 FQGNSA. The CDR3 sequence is CASSPRTGGYEQYF. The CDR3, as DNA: TGTGCCAGCAGCCCGCGGACAGGGGGTTACGAGCAGTACTTC.

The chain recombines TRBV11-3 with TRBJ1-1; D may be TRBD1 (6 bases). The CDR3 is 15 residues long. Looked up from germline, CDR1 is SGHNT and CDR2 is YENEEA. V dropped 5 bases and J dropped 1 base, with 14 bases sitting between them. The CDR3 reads CASSPRTETNTEAFF. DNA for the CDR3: TGTGCCAGCAGCCCTAGGACAGAGACGAACACTGAAGCTTTCTTT.

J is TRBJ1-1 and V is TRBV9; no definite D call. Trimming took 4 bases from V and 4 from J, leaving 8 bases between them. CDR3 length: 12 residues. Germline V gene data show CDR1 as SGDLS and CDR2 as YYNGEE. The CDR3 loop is CASSSPGTEAFF. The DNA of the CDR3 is TGTGCCAGCAGCTCTCCGGGCACTGAAGCTTTCTTT.

The CDR3 reads CASSLGVRGSYQPQHF. CDR3 nucleotides: TGTGCCAGCAGCTTAGGGGTTCGGGGGTCCTATCAGCCCCAGCATTTT. This sequence joins TRBV7-2 and TRBJ1-5; maybe TRBD1 (5 bases). The ends were cut back, 1 base at V and 5 bases at J, with 15 bases in the middle. Germline CDR1 reads SGHTA; CDR2 reads FQGNSA. This CDR3 is built from 16 residues. The entire variable domain, with the rest obtained from reference TRBV7-2 and TRBJ1-5, is as follows: GAGVSQSPSNKVTEKGKDVELRCDPISGHTALYWYRQSLGQGLEFLIYFQGNSAPDKSGLPSDRFSAERTGGSVSTLTIQRTQQEDSAVYLCASSLGVRGSYQPQHFGDGTRLSIL.

As DNA, the CDR3 is TGTGCCAGCAGTGAAGAGGGGCTGGGCTATGGCTACACCTTC. Its translation: CASSEEGLGYGYTF. The chain joins TRBV2 to TRBJ1-2; TRBD1 is a possible D gene (5 bases). V gave up 1 base and J gave up 4 bases, with 10 bases separating them. Germline V gene sequence: CDR1 SNHLY, CDR2 FYNNEI. The CDR3 contains 14 residues. The full variable domain, rest sourced from reference TRBV2 and TRBJ1-2, is EPEVTQTPSHQVTQMGQEVILRCVPISNHLYFYWYRQILGQKVEFLVSFYNNEISEKSEIFDDQFSVERPDGSNFTLKIRSTKLEDSAMYFCASSEEGLGYGYTFGSGTRLTVV.

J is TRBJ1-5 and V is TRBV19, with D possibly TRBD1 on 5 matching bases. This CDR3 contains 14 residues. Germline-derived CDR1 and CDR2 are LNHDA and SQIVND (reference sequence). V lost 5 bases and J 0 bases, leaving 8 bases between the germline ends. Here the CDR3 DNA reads TGTGCCAGTAGTGTGACAGCTAGCAATCAGCCCCAGCATTTT. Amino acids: CASSVTASNQPQHF.

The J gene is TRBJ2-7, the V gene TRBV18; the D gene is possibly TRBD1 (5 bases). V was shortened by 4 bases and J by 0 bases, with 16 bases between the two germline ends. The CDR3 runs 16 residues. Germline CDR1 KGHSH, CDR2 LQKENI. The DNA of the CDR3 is TGTGCCAGCTCACTTCGACAGCCGAGGAGCTCCTACGAGCAGTACTTC. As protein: CASSLRQPRSSYEQYF.

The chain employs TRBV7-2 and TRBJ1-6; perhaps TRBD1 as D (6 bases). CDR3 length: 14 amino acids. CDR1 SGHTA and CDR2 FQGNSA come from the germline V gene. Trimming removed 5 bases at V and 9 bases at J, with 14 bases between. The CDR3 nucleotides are TGTGCCAGCAGCCGACCCCAGGGGAGTTCACCCCTCCACTTT. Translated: CASSRPQGSSPLHF.

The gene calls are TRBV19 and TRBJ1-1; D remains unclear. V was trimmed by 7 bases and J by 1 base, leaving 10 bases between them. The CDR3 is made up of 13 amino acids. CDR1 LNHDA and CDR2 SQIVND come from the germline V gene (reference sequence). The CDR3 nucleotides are TGTGCCAGTATAGACATCGCGAACACTGAAGCTTTCTTT. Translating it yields CASIDIANTEAFF.

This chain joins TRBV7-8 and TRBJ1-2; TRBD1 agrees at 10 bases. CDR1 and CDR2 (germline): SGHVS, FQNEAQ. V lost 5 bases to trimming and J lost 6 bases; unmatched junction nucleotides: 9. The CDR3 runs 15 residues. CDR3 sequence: CASSNYETGGHGYTF. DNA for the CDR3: TGTGCCAGCAGCAACTATGAGACAGGGGGCCATGGCTACACCTTC.

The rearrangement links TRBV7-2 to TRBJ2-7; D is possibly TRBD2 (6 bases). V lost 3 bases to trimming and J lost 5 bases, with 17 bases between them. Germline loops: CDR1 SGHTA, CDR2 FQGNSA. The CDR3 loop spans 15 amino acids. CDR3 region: CASSFGGGLEDEQYF. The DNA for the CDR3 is TGTGCCAGCAGCTTTGGTGGAGGGTTAGAAGACGAGCAGTACTTC.

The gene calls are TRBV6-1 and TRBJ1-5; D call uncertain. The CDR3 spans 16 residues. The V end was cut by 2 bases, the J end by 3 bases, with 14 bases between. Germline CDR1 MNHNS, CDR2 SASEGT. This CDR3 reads CASSENSGRINQPQHF. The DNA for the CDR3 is TGTGCCAGCAGTGAAAATTCAGGCAGGATCAATCAGCCCCAGCATTTT.

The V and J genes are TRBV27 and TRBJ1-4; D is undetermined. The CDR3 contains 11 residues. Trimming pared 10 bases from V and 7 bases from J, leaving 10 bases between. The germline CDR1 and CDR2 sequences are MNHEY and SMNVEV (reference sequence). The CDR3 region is CATSTGEKLFF. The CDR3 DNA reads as TGTGCCACCTCAACCGGTGAAAAACTGTTTTTT. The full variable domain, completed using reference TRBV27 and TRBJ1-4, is EAQVTQNPRYLITVTGKKLTVTCSQNMNHEYMSWYRQDPGLGLRQIYYSMNVEVTDKGDVPEGYKVSRKEKRNFPLILESPSPNQTSLYFCATSTGEKLFFGSGTQLSVL.

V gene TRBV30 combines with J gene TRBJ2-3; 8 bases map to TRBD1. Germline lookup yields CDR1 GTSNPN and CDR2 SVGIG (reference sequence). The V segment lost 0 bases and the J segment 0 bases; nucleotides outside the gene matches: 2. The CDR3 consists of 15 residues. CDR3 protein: CAWSVQGASTDTQYF. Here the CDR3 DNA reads TGTGCCTGGAGTGTCCAGGGGGCTAGCACAGATACGCAGTATTTT.

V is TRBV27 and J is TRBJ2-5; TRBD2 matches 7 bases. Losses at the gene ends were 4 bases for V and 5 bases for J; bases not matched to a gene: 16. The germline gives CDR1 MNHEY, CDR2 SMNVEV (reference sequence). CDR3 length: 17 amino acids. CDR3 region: CASSSQRGIGVGETQYF. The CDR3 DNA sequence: TGTGCCAGCAGTTCTCAGCGGGGCATCGGTGTAGGGGAGACCCAGTACTTC.

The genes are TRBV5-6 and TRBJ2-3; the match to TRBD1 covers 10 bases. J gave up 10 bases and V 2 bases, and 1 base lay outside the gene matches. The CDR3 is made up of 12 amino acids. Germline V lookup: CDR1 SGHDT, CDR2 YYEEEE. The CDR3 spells CASSFGTGAQYF. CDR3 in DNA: TGTGCCAGCAGCTTCGGGACAGGGGCGCAGTATTTT. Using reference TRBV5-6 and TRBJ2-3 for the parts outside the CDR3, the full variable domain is DAGVTQSPTHLIKTRGQQVTLRCSPKSGHDTVSWYQQALGQGPQFIFQYYEEEERQRGNFPDRFSGHQFPNYSSELNVNALLLGDSALYLCASSFGTGAQYFGPGTRLTVL.